The 8 T cell receptor beta chains below all came from one sample that was sequenced in a study of identical twins. TCRdb itself ran the 5' RACE reads through MiXCR, one entry per CDR3 protein. In the table there are roughly 290,000 distinct CDR3 sequences, 9.5% of which are singletons. The same sample was also studied in work on yellow fever vaccine responses in identical twins.

Sequencing was performed on CD8+ T cells sorted from blood. The receptors stem from a woman aged 18-29 years in good health.

The V and J genes are TRBV27 and TRBJ2-1; D possibly corresponds to TRBD1 (5 bases). The CDR3 totals 13 residues. The germline V gene has CDR1 MNHEY and CDR2 SMNVEV (reference sequence). V was cut by 5 bases and J by 9 bases, with 14 bases left in between. CDR3: CASSGAGNLEQFF. The DNA for the CDR3 is TGTGCCAGCAGTGGGGCTGGGAATCTTGAGCAGTTCTTC.

This clonotype was detected many times. The V and J genes are TRBV11-2 and TRBJ2-1; D call uncertain. Germline lookup yields CDR1 SGHAT and CDR2 FQNNGV. With 6 bases removed from V and 0 bases from J, the gap between germline ends came to 12 bases. This CDR3 contains 15 residues. The CDR3 loop reads CASRGNTSSYNEQFF. The CDR3 DNA sequence: TGTGCCAGCAGGGGTAATACGAGCTCCTACAATGAGCAGTTCTTC.

The chain has TRBV29-1 and TRBJ2-7; D gene uncertain. The germline V gene encodes CDR1 SQVTM and CDR2 ANQGSEA. V was clipped by 0 bases and J by 0 bases, with 9 bases between them. The CDR3 covers 14 residues. The DNA for the CDR3 is TGCAGCGTTGAAGACACCAGCTCCTCCTACGAGCAGTACTTC. It encodes CSVEDTSSSYEQYF.

This clonotype was counted many times. The chain joins TRBV7-8 to TRBJ2-7, with D possibly matching TRBD1 (6 bases). Germline values: CDR1 SGHVS, CDR2 FQNEAQ. CDR3 size: 14 residues. Trimming removed 5 bases at V and 6 bases at J, with 17 bases between. The CDR3 here is CASSPQGLSLEQYF. The CDR3 bases are TGTGCCAGCAGCCCACAGGGCCTCTCTCTCGAGCAGTACTTC.

This clonotype was observed a few times. The chain recombines TRBV25-1 with TRBJ1-3; no firm D call. Between the trimmed V and J ends, which lost 1 base and 1 base, there was a span of 11 bases. The CDR3 is 16 amino acids. Germline CDR1 is MGHDK and CDR2 is SYGVNS. For the CDR3, the DNA is TGTGCCAGCAGTGAATGGGTTGCGGCTTCTGGAAACACCATATATTTT. Its translation is CASSEWVAASGNTIYF.

This clonotype was counted many times. The chain employs TRBV7-2 and TRBJ2-2, with D perhaps TRBD2 (6 bases). The CDR3 covers 13 residues. Trimming stripped 5 bases from V and 6 bases from J, with 10 bases between. Germline V lookup: CDR1 SGHTA, CDR2 FQGNSA. CDR3 DNA: TGTGCCAGCAGCCCCCGACTAGCCGGGGAGCTGTTTTTT. Translating it yields CASSPRLAGELFF.

As regards this clonotype: At one end, the junction sequence differs from germline, possibly due to a read error. The chain joins TRBV27 to TRBJ2-3, with 7 bases matching TRBD2. This CDR3 contains 14 residues. Germline V gene sequence: CDR1 MNHEY, CDR2 SMNVEV (reference sequence). The CDR3, as DNA: TGTGCCAGCCGTTTACGGGGGGGCACAGATACGCAGTATTTT. Translation gives CASRLRGGTDTQYF.

This clonotype was detected many times. The V and J genes are TRBV15 and TRBJ2-2; D is possibly TRBD1 or TRBD2 (5 bases each). The V end was cut by 3 bases, the J end by 6 bases, with 5 bases between. Looked up from germline, CDR1 is LNHNV and CDR2 is YYDKDF (reference sequence). This CDR3 region has 12 residues. The CDR3 loop reads CATSRGAGELFF. The CDR3 nucleotides read TGTGCCACCAGCAGGGGGGCCGGGGAGCTGTTTTTT.